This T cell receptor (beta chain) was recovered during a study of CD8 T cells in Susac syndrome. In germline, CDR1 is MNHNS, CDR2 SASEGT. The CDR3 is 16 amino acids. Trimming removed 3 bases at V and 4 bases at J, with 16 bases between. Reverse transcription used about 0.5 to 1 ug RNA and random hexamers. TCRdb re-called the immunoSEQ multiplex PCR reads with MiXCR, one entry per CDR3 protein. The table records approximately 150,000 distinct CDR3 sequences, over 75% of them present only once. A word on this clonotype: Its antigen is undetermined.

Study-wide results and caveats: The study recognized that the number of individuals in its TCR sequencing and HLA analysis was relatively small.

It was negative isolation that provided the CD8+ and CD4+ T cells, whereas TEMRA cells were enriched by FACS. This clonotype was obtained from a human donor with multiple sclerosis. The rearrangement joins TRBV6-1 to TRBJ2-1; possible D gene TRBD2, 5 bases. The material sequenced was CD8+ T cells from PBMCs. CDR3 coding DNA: TGTGCCAGCAGTGACTGGGTCGAACCGGGATACAATGAGCAGTTCTTC. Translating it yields CASSDWVEPGYNEQFF.